A single sample is the source of the 26 T cell receptor beta chains below, sequenced in a study of blood T cell repertoires in COVID-19. The assay was immunoSEQ multiplex PCR, and TCRdb's table has in-frame clones only and misses some. Seen here are around 190,000 clones, approximately 84% observed once, and the top ten hold 3% to 3.5%. Material: PBMCs or T cells enriched from blood (not recorded which). Source of these receptors: a woman aged 25 to 39 who had recovered from COVID-19.

For the CDR3, the DNA is TGTGCCACCAGCACCTCCGCCGGGGAGCTGTTTTTT. Its protein product is CATSTSAGELFF. This chain joins TRBV15 and TRBJ2-2, with D uncertain. Germline V gene data show CDR1 as LNHNV and CDR2 as YYDKDF (reference sequence). This CDR3 is built from 12 residues. V lost 4 bases, J lost 6 bases, and 6 bases lay in between.

The rearrangement uses TRBV5-1 and TRBJ2-1, with 10 bases lining up with TRBD2. This CDR3 comprises 15 residues. V dropped 5 bases and J dropped 3; count of bases not matched to a gene: 5. Germline V gives CDR1 SGHRS, CDR2 YFSETQ. The CDR3 reads CASRTWTSGYNEQFF. CDR3 bases: TGCGCCAGCAGAACCTGGACTAGCGGCTACAATGAGCAGTTCTTC.

The V call is TRBV5-8, the J call TRBJ2-1; 10 bases agree with TRBD1. From germline, CDR1 is SGHTS and CDR2 YDEGEE. The J segment lost 4 bases and the V segment lost 5 bases, leaving 15 bases of the junction unmatched. CDR3 length equals 18 residues. CDR3: CASSPGPIGDRGYNEQFF. The CDR3 DNA sequence: TGTGCCAGCAGTCCCGGACCCATAGGGGACAGGGGTTACAATGAGCAGTTCTTC.

This clone was seen once. The gene calls are TRBV18 and TRBJ2-2; a weak D match, TRBD1 (5 bases). The CDR3 is made up of 15 amino acids. Germline CDR1 and CDR2: KGHSH and LQKENI. V lost 3 bases and J 1 base, leaving 9 bases between the germline ends. The chain's CDR3 is CASSPKTGNTGELFF. The CDR3 nucleotides read TGTGCCAGCTCACCCAAAACAGGGAACACCGGGGAGCTGTTTTTT.

A single count supports this clone. The genes are TRBV19 and TRBJ2-2, with D unclear. With 8 bases removed from V and 3 bases from J, the gap between germline ends came to 4 bases. Germline CDR1 is LNHDA and CDR2 is SQIVND (reference sequence). The CDR3 runs to 11 residues. The DNA for the CDR3 is TGTGCCAGTTTAGACACCGGGGAGCTGTTTTTT. Amino acids: CASLDTGELFF.

The rearrangement joins TRBV27 to TRBJ2-2, with 11 nucleotides matching TRBD2. The CDR3 has 17 amino acids. Germline assignment: CDR1 MNHEY and CDR2 SMNVEV (reference sequence). J gave up 1 base and V 4 bases, and 5 bases lay outside the gene matches. The CDR3 nucleotides read TGTGCCAGCAGTTCAACCGGGACTAGCGGGAACACCGGGGAGCTGTTTTTT. It codes for CASSSTGTSGNTGELFF.

This chain uses TRBV28 with TRBJ1-2; D is undetermined. The V end was cut by 2 bases, the J end by 4 bases, with 11 bases between. The CDR3 is 14 residues long. Germline CDR1 is MDHEN and CDR2 is SYDVKM. CDR3: CASSLKQQTYGYTF. CDR3 sequence (DNA): TGTGCCAGCAGTTTAAAACAGCAGACCTATGGCTACACCTTC.

This clone has only one observation. The chain joins TRBV27 to TRBJ1-1; D possibly corresponds to TRBD1 (6 bases). The V gene lost 4 bases and the J gene lost 6 bases, with 18 bases spanning the gap. Germline lookup yields CDR1 MNHEY and CDR2 SMNVEV (reference sequence). The CDR3 has 15 amino acids. CDR3 sequence reads: CASSSRPGGGPEAFF. CDR3 sequence (DNA): TGTGCCAGCAGTTCGCGCCCGGGGGGGGGCCCTGAAGCTTTCTTT.

The chain employs TRBV18 and TRBJ2-5; TRBD1 matches at 7 bases. Germline CDR1 reads KGHSH; CDR2 reads LQKENI. The V gene end was trimmed by 1 base and the J gene end by 1 base; junction bases not matched to a gene: 6. CDR3 length: 16 amino acids. CDR3 amino acids: CASSPLYRDSQETQYF. The CDR3 DNA reads as TGTGCCAGCTCACCACTTTACCGGGACAGCCAAGAGACCCAGTACTTC. Using reference TRBV18 and TRBJ2-5 for the parts outside the CDR3, the full variable domain is NAGVMQNPRHLVRRRGQEARLRCSPMKGHSHVYWYRQLPEEGLKFMVYLQKENIIDESGMPKERFSAEFPKEGPSILRIQQVVRGDSAAYFCASSPLYRDSQETQYFGPGTRLLVL.

This clone was recorded a few times. The V call is TRBV3-1 (or the pseudogene TRBV3-2), the J call TRBJ2-7; 9 positions match TRBD2. The CDR3 is 18 amino acids. V shed 4 bases, J shed 7 bases, and the junction held 20 bases outside the gene matches. In germline, CDR1 is LGHDT, CDR2 YNNKEL (reference sequence). The CDR3 reads CASSPPPRGGRAGWEQYF. Here the CDR3 DNA reads TGTGCCAGCAGCCCCCCCCCAAGGGGCGGGAGGGCCGGATGGGAGCAGTACTTC.

This chain connects TRBV7-2 to TRBJ2-2; 9 bases agree with TRBD2. With 5 bases clipped from V and 4 bases from J, the junction kept 5 bases outside the gene matches. This CDR3 has 15 residues. From germline, CDR1 is SGHTA and CDR2 FQGNSA. CDR3 region: CASSRSSGGTGELFF. The CDR3 DNA is TGTGCCAGCAGCCGGAGTAGCGGGGGCACCGGGGAGCTGTTTTTT.

The chain is built from TRBV6-2 or TRBV6-3 and TRBJ2-6; D might be TRBD2 (5 bases). Trimming left V 2 bases short and J 0 bases short, with 8 bases between. Germline V gene lookup returns CDR1 MNHEY and CDR2 SVGEGT. The length of the CDR3 is 16 residues. Here the CDR3 reads CASSYLGGSGANVLTF. CDR3 nucleotides: TGTGCCAGCAGTTACCTAGGAGGCTCTGGGGCCAACGTCCTGACTTTC.

The J gene is TRBJ1-2, the V gene TRBV19; 8 bases are a match to TRBD1. There are 14 residues in the CDR3. The trim removed 5 bases at V and 8 bases at J, leaving 10 bases unmatched. The germline gives CDR1 LNHDA, CDR2 SQIVND (reference sequence). DNA for the CDR3: TGTGCCAGTAGTGAACAGGGGGATCTTGGCGGCTACACCTTC. Residues: CASSEQGDLGGYTF. The full variable domain, with the rest looked up from reference TRBV19 and TRBJ1-2, is DGGITQSPKYLFRKEGQNVTLSCEQNLNHDAMYWYRQDPGQGLRLIYYSQIVNDFQKGDIAEGYSVSREKKESFPLTVTSAQKNPTAFYLCASSEQGDLGGYTFGSGTRLTVV.

The chain combines TRBV13 with TRBJ2-3; TRBD2 matches 16 bases. The CDR3 runs 18 residues. Per the germline V gene, CDR1 is PRHDT and CDR2 is FYEKMQ (reference sequence). V gave up 2 bases and J gave up 0 bases; unmatched junction bases: 2. The CDR3 reads CASSLRGLAGGSTDTQYF. The CDR3 region has the DNA TGTGCCAGCAGCTTACGGGGACTAGCGGGAGGGAGCACAGATACGCAGTATTTT.

Here the CDR3 reads CASSQEGTDTGELFF. As DNA, the CDR3 is TGCGCCAGCAGCCAAGAAGGGACAGACACCGGGGAGCTGTTTTTT. The chain is built from TRBV4-1 and TRBJ2-2; 7 bases line up with TRBD1. This CDR3 contains 15 residues. The J segment lost 3 bases and the V segment lost 0 bases, leaving 1 base of the junction unmatched. Germline V gene data show CDR1 as MGHRA and CDR2 as YSYEKL.

This clone was detected only a few times. The gene calls are TRBV7-8 and TRBJ2-7; tentatively, D is TRBD1 (5 bases). The CDR3 consists of 13 residues. CDR1 SGHVS and CDR2 FQNEAQ come from the germline V gene. V was cut by 1 base and J by 3 bases, with 7 bases left in between. The CDR3 region has the DNA TGTGCCAGCAGCTTAGGACAGAACTACGAGCAGTACTTC. Protein: CASSLGQNYEQYF.

V gene TRBV14 combines with J gene TRBJ2-7; D remains ambiguous. This CDR3 is 15 amino acids long. V was pared by 0 bases and J by 0 bases, with 9 bases between. CDR1 and CDR2 from the germline V gene are SGHDN and FVKESK. CDR3 amino acids: CASSQDRQVSYEQYF. Here the CDR3 DNA reads TGTGCCAGCAGCCAAGATCGGCAGGTCTCCTACGAGCAGTACTTC.

The gene calls are TRBV19 and TRBJ1-2, with a tentative D call TRBD1 (5 bases). The germline CDR1 and CDR2 sequences are LNHDA and SQIVND (reference sequence). Trimming left V 5 bases short and J 7 bases short, with 17 bases between. The CDR3 length is 14 residues. The CDR3 here is CASSQGGRHAGYTF. Written as DNA, the CDR3 is TGTGCCAGTAGTCAGGGTGGAAGGCACGCTGGCTACACCTTC.

V and J are TRBV5-1 and TRBJ2-5, with 7 bases fitting TRBD1. V lost 3 bases, J lost 0 bases, and 14 bases stayed unmatched. This CDR3 contains 18 residues. Germline assignment: CDR1 SGHRS and CDR2 YFSETQ. The CDR3: CASSYRQGFPSYQETQYF. Here the CDR3 DNA reads TGCGCCAGCAGCTATAGACAGGGATTTCCCTCGTACCAAGAGACCCAGTACTTC.

V and J are TRBV6-5 and TRBJ1-4, with TRBD1 matching 9 bases. V was clipped by 0 bases and J by 7 bases; unmatched bases: 3. From germline, CDR1 is MNHEY and CDR2 SVGAGI. The CDR3 has 15 residues. The CDR3 DNA is TGTGCCAGCAGTTACTCTGGGACAGGGCGTGAAAAACTGTTTTTT. Protein sequence: CASSYSGTGREKLFF.

V and J are TRBV4-1 and TRBJ1-1; unclear D gene. The CDR3 consists of 14 residues. CDR1 MGHRA and CDR2 YSYEKL come from the germline V gene. V lost 0 bases to trimming and J lost 3 bases, with 8 bases between them. Here the CDR3 DNA reads TGCGCCAGCAGCCAAGATGAAATAGACACTGAAGCTTTCTTT. This translates into CASSQDEIDTEAFF.

The rearrangement joins TRBV5-1 to TRBJ2-2; 9 bases are shared with TRBD2. The CDR3 covers 16 residues. The junction had 4 bases not matched to a gene; V was cut back by 3 bases and J by 1 base. CDR1 is SGHRS and CDR2 is YFSETQ in the germline V gene. The CDR3 reads CASSYGTSRNTGELFF. The CDR3 region has the DNA TGCGCCAGCAGCTACGGGACTAGCAGGAACACCGGGGAGCTGTTTTTT. Based on the CDR3 plus reference TRBV5-1 and TRBJ2-2, the full variable domain is KAGVTQTPRYLIKTRGQQVTLSCSPISGHRSVSWYQQTPGQGLQFLFEYFSETQRNKGNFPGRFSGRQFSNSRSEMNVSTLELGDSALYLCASSYGTSRNTGELFFGEGSRLTVL.

CDR3 amino acids: CSGRTGMQETQYF. CDR3 DNA: TGCAGCGGACGGACAGGGATGCAAGAGACCCAGTACTTC. This chain connects TRBV29-1 to TRBJ2-5; 8 bases fit TRBD1. Germline CDR1 is SQVTM and CDR2 is ANQGSEA. V lost 7 bases, J lost 2 bases, and 6 bases stayed unmatched. This CDR3 is built from 13 residues.

V is TRBV7-9 and J is TRBJ1-6, with 8 nucleotides matching TRBD1. Per germline, CDR1 SEHNR and CDR2 FQNEAQ (reference sequence). The V and J ends lost 4 bases and 9 bases, in that order; junction bases with no gene match: 8. The CDR3 consists of 15 residues. The chain's CDR3 is CASSSTTGTGSPLHF. CDR3 DNA: TGTGCCAGCAGCTCGACCACCGGGACAGGTTCACCCCTCCACTTT.

The chain recombines TRBV3-1 (or the pseudogene TRBV3-2) with TRBJ1-6; 7 nucleotides line up with TRBD1. The CDR3 sequence is 16 residues long. Trimming at V came to 4 bases and at J to 7 bases, leaving 10 bases not matched to a gene. Germline V lookup: CDR1 LGHDT, CDR2 YNNKEL (reference sequence). CDR3 DNA sequence: TGTGCCAGCAGCCTCACCGGGACAGTATTAAATTCACCCCTCCACTTT. Translated: CASSLTGTVLNSPLHF.

This chain joins TRBV28 and TRBJ2-7, with 7 bases lining up with TRBD1. The J segment lost 0 bases and the V segment lost 6 bases, leaving 8 bases of the junction unmatched. Looked up from germline, CDR1 is MDHEN and CDR2 is SYDVKM. The CDR3 consists of 15 residues. CDR3 region: CASRRDRLPSYEQYF. The CDR3 nucleotides are TGTGCCAGCAGGAGGGACAGACTTCCCTCCTACGAGCAGTACTTC.